These 8 T cell receptor beta chains originate from one sample sequenced in a study of CXCR3-negative and CXCR3-positive naive CD8 T cells (dated by TCRdb to the late 2010s). Their antigen targets remain unknown. What the work shows at the level of the full study, not this receptor alone: Compared with CXCR3-negative naive cells, CXCR3-positive naive cells had TRB CDR3s with higher hydrophobicity (lower Kidera factor 4), lower energy, and higher strength and volume indices.

The instrument was a NextSeq 550. The Human TCR Profiling Kit (MiLaboratory) was used to prepare UMI-labeled 5' RACE TRB cDNA libraries. TCRdb reprocessed the reads and provides one entry for every CDR3 protein sequence; no DNA is given. The table for this sample shows 85,000 to 120,000 distinct CDR3 sequences. Of the sample, roughly 0.4% falls within the top ten clones. Sequencing was done on a sample of naive CXCR3+ CD8+ T cells from blood. The intended sense of this specimen's cell subset or site label: CD45RO-CCR7+CD27+CD95- naive CD8+ T cells expressing CXCR3 (TNR3+). The receptors come from a human donor in good health. Some clones in this sample may be carry-over from other donors' samples.

The rearrangement joins TRBV2 to TRBJ2-5; the D gene TCRdb calls, TRBD1, cannot be checked with no DNA. This CDR3 has 17 amino acids. In germline, CDR1 is SNHLY, CDR2 FYNNEI. The CDR3 sequence: CASSEPRGTHDRETQYF.

The V call is TRBV12-3 or TRBV12-4, the J call TRBJ1-1. This CDR3 region has 12 residues. The CDR3 region is CASSFAITEAFF.

This chain uses TRBV6-2 or TRBV6-3 with TRBJ1-2; TCRdb gives TRBD1 as the D gene, but with no DNA this cannot be confirmed. CDR3 length: 18 amino acids. From germline, CDR1 is MNHEY and CDR2 SVGEGT. CDR3 region: CASSYSMDGEDSVYGYTF.

The chain employs TRBV4-2 and TRBJ2-2; the D gene TCRdb calls, TRBD2, cannot be checked with no DNA. Looked up from germline, CDR1 is LGHNA and CDR2 is YNFKEQ. This CDR3 spans 18 amino acids. The CDR3 protein is CASSQDGPRDLNTGELFF.

This chain links TRBV6-2 or TRBV6-3 with TRBJ1-2. The germline V gene encodes CDR1 MNHEY and CDR2 SVGEGT. CDR3 size: 14 residues. This CDR3 reads CASSGPGANYGYTF.

This chain uses TRBV3-1 with TRBJ2-1; no DNA is available, so the TRBD1 call from TCRdb remains unchecked. The CDR3 is 16 amino acids. The germline V gene encodes CDR1 LGHDT and CDR2 YNNKEL (reference sequence). The CDR3 region is CASSQTGEYIYNEQFF.

J is TRBJ2-7 and V is TRBV12-3 or TRBV12-4. This CDR3 is 14 amino acids long. The CDR3 sequence is CASIQGPDSYEQYF.

The chain is built from TRBV28 and TRBJ1-2; the TCRdb D gene call, TRBD1, has no DNA to confirm it. This CDR3 is built from 15 residues. Germline CDR1 reads MDHEN; CDR2 reads SYDVKM. The CDR3 protein is CASSPRLQGDYGYTF.